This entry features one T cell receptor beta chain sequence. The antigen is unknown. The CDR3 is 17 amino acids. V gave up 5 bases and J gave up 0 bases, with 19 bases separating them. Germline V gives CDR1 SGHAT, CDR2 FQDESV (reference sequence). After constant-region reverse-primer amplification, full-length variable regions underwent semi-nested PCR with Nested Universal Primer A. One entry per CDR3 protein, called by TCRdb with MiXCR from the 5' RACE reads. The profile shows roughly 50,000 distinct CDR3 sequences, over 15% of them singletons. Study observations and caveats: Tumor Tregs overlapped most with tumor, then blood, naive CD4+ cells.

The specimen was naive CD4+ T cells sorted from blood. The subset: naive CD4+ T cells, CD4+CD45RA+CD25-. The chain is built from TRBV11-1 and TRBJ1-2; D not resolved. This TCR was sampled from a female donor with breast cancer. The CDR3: CASSQLTQSRSNYGYTF. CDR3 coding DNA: TGTGCCAGCAGCCAACTCACCCAATCCCGATCTAACTATGGCTACACCTTC.